What follows are 18 T cell receptor beta chains derived from one specimen sequenced in a study of monozygotic twins with inflammatory bowel disease. TCRdb reprocessed the 5' RACE reads, with one entry per CDR3 protein and no DNA. The sample table sets out around 400,000 distinct CDR3 sequences. Sequencing input: blood. These receptors all come from a human donor with ulcerative colitis or Crohn's disease, or a healthy co-twin of an affected twin (not recorded which).

The V call is TRBV7-9, the J call TRBJ2-7; TCRdb proposes TRBD1, but this gene call is untestable without DNA. CDR3 size: 15 residues. Germline CDR1 reads SEHNR; CDR2 reads FQNEAQ (reference sequence). The CDR3 reads CASSLGGGHTYEQYF.

The V gene is TRBV20-1, the J gene TRBJ2-1. Germline lookup yields CDR1 DFQATT and CDR2 SNEGSKA (reference sequence). There are 11 residues in the CDR3. The CDR3 loop reads CSARQSNEQFF.

The chain's CDR3 is CASRSREGNNSPLHF. The J gene is TRBJ1-6, the V gene TRBV5-1. Germline values: CDR1 SGHRS, CDR2 YFSETQ. The CDR3 runs to 15 residues. Looking up the rest from reference TRBV5-1 and TRBJ1-6 gives the full variable domain: KAGVTQTPRYLIKTRGQQVTLSCSPISGHRSVSWYQQTPGQGLQFLFEYFSETQRNKGNFPGRFSGRQFSNSRSEMNVSTLELGDSALYLCASRSREGNNSPLHFGNGTRLTVT.

This chain joins TRBV4-2 and TRBJ2-2; the D call from TCRdb, TRBD2, cannot be confirmed without DNA. Germline-derived CDR1 and CDR2 are LGHNA and YNFKEQ. This CDR3 spans 21 amino acids. The CDR3 spells CASSRKMIDSGGSLNTGELFF.

The CDR3 sequence is CASGTVHEQYF. The chain couples TRBV3-1 to TRBJ2-7; TCRdb returns TRBD1, unconfirmable since there is no DNA. This CDR3 has 11 residues. Per germline, CDR1 LGHDT and CDR2 YNNKEL (reference sequence).

The chain uses TRBV5-1 and TRBJ2-1; TCRdb's D call of TRBD2 is untestable without DNA. The germline V gene has CDR1 SGHRS and CDR2 YFSETQ. The CDR3 spans 16 residues. The CDR3 is CASSPPPSGLYNEQFF.

This chain joins TRBV12-3 or TRBV12-4 and TRBJ2-1; no DNA is available, so the TRBD1 call from TCRdb remains unchecked. This CDR3 contains 18 residues. CDR3 sequence: CASSPPWGAPGGYNEQFF.

The chain has TRBV9 and TRBJ2-2; there is no DNA to check the TCRdb D call of TRBD1. The CDR3 totals 14 residues. From germline, CDR1 is SGDLS and CDR2 YYNGEE. CDR3 protein: CASSAPRGSGELFF.

This rearrangement joins TRBV3-1 to TRBJ1-2; the D gene TCRdb calls, TRBD1, cannot be checked with no DNA. CDR1 and CDR2 (germline): LGHDT, YNNKEL (reference sequence). The CDR3 runs 18 residues. CDR3 sequence: CASSQGPGQGGDPPFYTF.

V gene TRBV30 combines with J gene TRBJ1-1; there is no DNA to check the TCRdb D call of TRBD1. Germline values: CDR1 GTSNPN, CDR2 SVGIG (reference sequence). There are 13 residues in the CDR3. The chain's CDR3 is CAWSAGSGTEAFF.

V and J are TRBV29-1 and TRBJ2-5; TCRdb's D call, TRBD2, is unchecked because there is no DNA. CDR3 length: 14 amino acids. Germline V gives CDR1 SQVTM, CDR2 ANQGSEA. The CDR3 here is CSVVLAGRRETQYF.

The chain carries TRBV29-1 and TRBJ2-2; without DNA, the TCRdb call of TRBD1 cannot be checked. The CDR3 is 15 residues long. Germline CDR1 reads SQVTM; CDR2 reads ANQGSEA. This CDR3 reads CSVRTGSKNTGELFF.

The chain employs TRBV2 and TRBJ1-2. The CDR3 has 15 residues. Germline lookup yields CDR1 SNHLY and CDR2 FYNNEI. CDR3: CAREISASPSGGYTF.

Here the CDR3 reads CASSLWGQGTNEKLFF. This chain joins TRBV5-1 and TRBJ1-4; TCRdb calls TRBD1, which cannot be checked without DNA. Per germline, CDR1 SGHRS and CDR2 YFSETQ. The CDR3 has 16 residues.

This chain connects TRBV27 to TRBJ1-4; TCRdb calls TRBD1, which cannot be checked without DNA. There are 21 residues in the CDR3. Germline CDR1 and CDR2: MNHEY and SMNVEV (reference sequence). The CDR3 sequence: CASSPLLAGVGIHPTYEKLFF.

The rearrangement uses TRBV7-2 and TRBJ2-1; TCRdb's assignment of TRBD2 cannot be checked, as there is no DNA. The CDR3 consists of 16 residues. Germline V gene lookup returns CDR1 SGHTA and CDR2 FQGNSA. This CDR3 is CASSASGPSSYNEQFF. Supplemented by reference TRBV7-2 and TRBJ2-1, the full variable domain reads GAGVSQSPSNKVTEKGKDVELRCDPISGHTALYWYRQSLGQGLEFLIYFQGNSAPDKSGLPSDRFSAERTGGSVSTLTIQRTQQEDSAVYLCASSASGPSSYNEQFFGPGTRLTVL.

The chain combines TRBV7-2 with TRBJ1-4; there is no DNA to check the TCRdb D call of TRBD1. Germline V lookup: CDR1 SGHTA, CDR2 FQGNSA. The CDR3 totals 14 residues. The CDR3 reads CASSSQGGNEKLFF.

V is TRBV20-1 and J is TRBJ2-7; checking the TCRdb D call of TRBD2 is not possible without DNA. Germline V CDR1 and CDR2: DFQATT, SNEGSKA (reference sequence). This CDR3 is 13 amino acids long. The CDR3 reads CSASRALIYEQYF.